The 20 T cell receptor beta chains below were found in one sample sequenced in a study of cytomegalovirus exposure and HLA in healthy donors. PCR used 60 Vbeta primers and 13 Jbeta primers. TCRdb's table, derived via immunoSEQ multiplex PCR, lists solely in-frame clones and lacks some. The data show around 150,000 clones, roughly 66% seen once. The sequenced material came from PBMCs. The origin of the receptors is a woman in her fifties or sixties in good health and CMV-seronegative.

This clone showed up just once. The chain links TRBV6-5 to TRBJ2-1; D may be TRBD2 (5 bases). Germline V gives CDR1 MNHEY, CDR2 SVGAGI. The CDR3 runs 11 residues. The V and J ends lost 7 bases and 13 bases respectively, with 14 bases between them. The chain's CDR3 is CASIEGLTQFF. CDR3 sequence (DNA): TGTGCCAGCATAGAAGGACTGACCCAGTTCTTC.

This clone was recorded a few times. The chain employs TRBV18 and TRBJ2-3; 12 bases are shared with TRBD2. The CDR3 loop spans 18 amino acids. CDR1 and CDR2 from the germline V gene are KGHSH and LQKENI. Trimming took 1 base from V and 3 from J; bases not matched to a gene: 8. The CDR3 coding sequence is TGTGCCAGCTCACCACTCCCTAGCGGGGGGGCTCTGACAGATACGCAGTATTTT. It encodes CASSPLPSGGALTDTQYF. The variable domain in full, completed from reference TRBV18 and TRBJ2-3, reads NAGVMQNPRHLVRRRGQEARLRCSPMKGHSHVYWYRQLPEEGLKFMVYLQKENIIDESGMPKERFSAEFPKEGPSILRIQQVVRGDSAAYFCASSPLPSGGALTDTQYFGPGTRLTVL.

The V gene is TRBV29-1, the J gene TRBJ2-7; 10 nucleotides align to TRBD1. J lost 2 bases, V lost 6 bases, and 4 bases had no gene match. CDR1 is SQVTM, CDR2 ANQGSEA, per germline. CDR3 length: 13 residues. CDR3: CSVTGTGAYEQYF. CDR3 in DNA: TGCAGCGTCACCGGGACAGGGGCCTACGAGCAGTACTTC.

This clone has only a few counts. The V call is TRBV2, the J call TRBJ2-2, with 7 positions matching TRBD1. There are 15 residues in the CDR3. The germline CDR1 and CDR2 sequences are SNHLY and FYNNEI. Trimming cost V 4 bases and J 3 bases; bases outside gene matches: 5. For the CDR3, the DNA is TGTGCCAGCAGTGTCGACAGGGCCTACACCGGGGAGCTGTTTTTT. This codes for CASSVDRAYTGELFF.

This clone appeared a few times. V usage is TRBV4-2 and J usage is TRBJ1-6, with TRBD1 identical over 12 bases. CDR1 is LGHNA and CDR2 is YNFKEQ in the germline V gene. The CDR3 contains 17 residues. The trim removed 4 bases at V and 8 bases at J, leaving 9 bases unmatched. The chain's CDR3 is CASSRWDRGRPDSPLHF. In DNA, the CDR3 is TGTGCCAGCAGCCGTTGGGACAGGGGGCGTCCAGATTCACCCCTCCACTTT.

This clone was detected only once. This chain connects TRBV7-9 to TRBJ1-2, with 10 bases identical to TRBD1. This CDR3 region has 14 residues. The trim removed 5 bases at V and 6 bases at J, leaving 6 bases unmatched. Germline CDR1 reads SEHNR; CDR2 reads FQNEAQ (reference sequence). The CDR3 coding sequence is TGTGCCAGCAGCCTTTCGACAGGGGGCAATGGCTACACCTTC. Translated, it gives CASSLSTGGNGYTF.

This clone was seen only a few times. The J gene is TRBJ2-5, the V gene TRBV2; tentatively, D is TRBD1 (6 bases). Trimming removed 3 bases from V and 4 bases from J, with 12 bases in between. The CDR3 is 14 residues long. CDR1 is SNHLY and CDR2 is FYNNEI in the germline V gene. The CDR3 DNA reads TGTGCCAGCAGTGAGGACAGATTCGGAGAGACCCAGTACTTC. Protein: CASSEDRFGETQYF.

This clone has a single count. This chain joins TRBV28 and TRBJ1-2; maybe TRBD1 (5 bases). Between the trimmed V and J ends, which lost 11 bases and 4 bases, there was a span of 14 bases. The CDR3 is 12 residues long. Germline CDR1 MDHEN, CDR2 SYDVKM. CDR3 sequence (DNA): TGTGCCCTAGGGGTCGTCTCCTATGGCTACACCTTC. Its translation: CALGVVSYGYTF.

This clone is a singleton in its sample. The V call is TRBV9, the J call TRBJ1-3; TRBD1 agrees at 8 bases. This CDR3 comprises 16 residues. Germline V gene data show CDR1 as SGDLS and CDR2 as YYNGEE. V was pared by 3 bases and J by 0 bases, with 5 bases of the junction left unmatched. The CDR3 DNA reads TGTGCCAGCAGCGGACAGGGGCTTAGCTCTGGAAACACCATATATTTT. Amino acids: CASSGQGLSSGNTIYF. The whole variable domain, filled in from reference TRBV9 and TRBJ1-3, reads DSGVTQTPKHLITATGQRVTLRCSPRSGDLSVYWYQQSLDQGLQFLIQYYNGEERAKGNILERFSAQQFPDLHSELNLSSLELGDSALYFCASSGQGLSSGNTIYFGEGSWLTVV.

This clone was counted only a few times. V usage is TRBV15 and J usage is TRBJ1-2; maybe TRBD1 (6 bases). This CDR3 has 15 amino acids. Germline V gene data show CDR1 as LNHNV and CDR2 as YYDKDF (reference sequence). The germline V and J ends were trimmed by 6 bases and 7 bases, with 21 bases remaining between them. This chain's CDR3 is CATSVGDITPGGYTF. DNA of the CDR3: TGTGCCACCAGTGTAGGGGACATTACTCCTGGTGGCTACACCTTC.

J is TRBJ2-1 and V is TRBV7-2; D might be TRBD2 (6 bases). This CDR3 has 15 residues. Trimming shortened V by 2 bases and J by 4 bases, and 12 bases separated the two germline ends. The germline V gene has CDR1 SGHTA and CDR2 FQGNSA. The CDR3 DNA sequence: TGTGCCAGCAGCTTAAGAGGGCTAGCGTACAATGAGCAGTTCTTC. As protein: CASSLRGLAYNEQFF.

As regards this clone: At the DNA level, this CDR3 is encoded by other sequences in the same sample as well. The J gene is TRBJ2-5, the V gene TRBV19, with 13 bases lining up with TRBD2. Trimming cost V 4 bases and J 5 bases; bases outside gene matches: 4. The germline V gene has CDR1 LNHDA and CDR2 SQIVND (reference sequence). CDR3 length: 15 amino acids. The CDR3 sequence is CASSKGLAGRETQYF. Written as DNA, the CDR3 is TGTGCCAGTAGTAAGGGACTAGCGGGACGGGAGACCCAGTACTTC.

This rearrangement joins TRBV7-2 to TRBJ2-7; 9 nucleotides align to TRBD2. CDR1 is SGHTA and CDR2 is FQGNSA in the germline V gene. The CDR3 is 16 residues long. V shed 5 bases, J shed 5 bases, and the junction held 13 bases outside the gene matches. As DNA, the CDR3 is TGTGCCAGCAGCCCGACGGTTAGCGGGAGAAATCACGAGCAGTACTTC. Residues: CASSPTVSGRNHEQYF. Using reference TRBV7-2 and TRBJ2-7 for the parts outside the CDR3, the full variable domain is GAGVSQSPSNKVTEKGKDVELRCDPISGHTALYWYRQSLGQGLEFLIYFQGNSAPDKSGLPSDRFSAERTGGSVSTLTIQRTQQEDSAVYLCASSPTVSGRNHEQYFGPGTRLTVT.

J is TRBJ2-1 and V is TRBV27; no clear D. Germline loops: CDR1 MNHEY, CDR2 SMNVEV (reference sequence). V lost 5 bases and J 3 bases, leaving 8 bases between the germline ends. This CDR3 has 13 residues. CDR3 amino acids: CASSPEVYNEQFF. CDR3 DNA: TGTGCCAGCAGTCCAGAGGTCTACAATGAGCAGTTCTTC.

This clone was observed a single time. This sequence joins TRBV7-6 and TRBJ2-7, with 8 bases lining up with TRBD2. Per germline, CDR1 SGHVS and CDR2 FNYEAQ. CDR3 length equals 15 residues. V lost 4 bases, J lost 5 bases, and 10 bases stayed unmatched. The CDR3 coding sequence is TGTGCCAGCAGCTGGCGGGAGGACCCCCTTGACGAGCAGTACTTC. Amino acids: CASSWREDPLDEQYF.

The chain recombines TRBV19 with TRBJ2-3; no clear D. The germline V gene encodes CDR1 LNHDA and CDR2 SQIVND (reference sequence). CDR3 length: 11 residues. Trimming stripped 0 bases from V and 9 bases from J, with 4 bases between. As DNA, the CDR3 is TGTGCCAGTAGTATAGATCAAACGCAGTATTTT. Translation: CASSIDQTQYF.

The V call is TRBV5-4, the J call TRBJ1-2; no clear D gene. The CDR3 contains 13 residues. The V gene lost 4 bases and the J gene lost 8 bases, with 15 bases spanning the gap. Germline CDR1 is SGHNT and CDR2 is YYREEE (reference sequence). Written as DNA, the CDR3 is TGTGCCAGCAGCCCTCGGTGGGGAGAGGGCTACACCTTC. Amino acids: CASSPRWGEGYTF.

The table lists this clone with a few counts. The V call is TRBV14, the J call TRBJ2-3; a weak D match, TRBD1 (5 bases). Trimming removed 5 bases at V and 11 bases at J, with 11 bases between. Germline CDR1 and CDR2: SGHDN and FVKESK. This CDR3 spans 11 amino acids. The CDR3, as DNA: TGTGCCAGCAGCGACAGCCCCAAGCAGTATTTT. It translates to CASSDSPKQYF.

The V gene is TRBV7-6, the J gene TRBJ2-7; TRBD2 matches at 8 bases. Looked up from germline, CDR1 is SGHVS and CDR2 is FNYEAQ. The CDR3 is 18 amino acids. J lost 3 bases, V lost 6 bases, and 19 bases had no gene match. CDR3 nucleotide sequence: TGTGCCAGCAGAGCGATAGCGGGGTCCCCATCGTGGGGCTACGAGCAGTACTTC. Protein: CASRAIAGSPSWGYEQYF.

CDR3 nucleotide sequence: TGCGCCAGCAGCCAAGGTCAGGGGCCAGATACGCAGTATTTT. Its translation: CASSQGQGPDTQYF. The chain combines TRBV4-3 with TRBJ2-3, with a weak D call TRBD1 (6 bases). The CDR3 runs to 14 residues. Per the germline V gene, CDR1 is LGHNA and CDR2 is YSLEER. Between the trimmed V and J ends, which lost 1 base and 4 bases, there was a span of 9 bases.